The clone carrying this TCR beta chain showed up many times. No antigen is known for it. V was cut by 3 bases and J by 6 bases, with 5 bases left in between. This CDR3 is 12 amino acids long. Germline-derived CDR1 and CDR2 are MNHNS and SASEGT. These data are taken from a study of TIL therapy for anti-PD-1-resistant metastatic lung cancer. Time point defined: pre-treatment sample, taken before nivolumab and TIL therapy. Tumor tissue came from excised metastases, mostly pleural nodules or supraclavicular lymph nodes. This was the immunoSEQ v3 assay. Sequencing was performed with immunoSEQ multiplex PCR; in TCRdb, only in-frame clones are kept and a portion is missing. The top ten clones hold approximately 11% of a sample with about 100,000 clones, approximately 65% of them seen once. Study-wide results and limits: TIL cultures after expansion showed higher clonality and lower diversity than baseline tumor (median about 6% vs 30%).

The sequence was collected from a person between 25 and 79 years old with non-small cell lung cancer. The V call is TRBV6-1, the J call TRBJ2-2; unclear D gene. Sample: tumor tissue, taken at baseline. The CDR3 nucleotides read TGTGCCAGCAGTGAGATAGCCGGGGAGCTGTTTTTT. Protein product: CASSEIAGELFF.